Detailed here is one T cell receptor (beta chain). The data were produced by immunoSEQ multiplex PCR, yet TCRdb's version contains in-frame clones alone and is incomplete. This sample carries 400,000 to 500,000 clones, 70% to 90% of them seen once, and the ten largest clones take 1.4%. Germline CDR1 SGHDN, CDR2 FVKESK. The germline V and J ends were trimmed by 4 bases and 0 bases, with 9 bases remaining between them. This CDR3 is built from 14 residues. This sample stems from a study of blood T cell repertoires in COVID-19. Participants were aged about 18 to 95 years, lived in over 20 US areas, and enrolled virtually.

The V call is TRBV14, the J call TRBJ1-1; D is unresolved. The clonotype originates from a young woman who had been exposed to COVID-19. The sequenced sample was PBMCs or T cells enriched from blood (not recorded which). The CDR3 nucleotides read TGTGCCAGCAGCCGGCCGGGAATGAACACTGAAGCTTTCTTT. Protein: CASSRPGMNTEAFF. The variable domain in full, with the rest retrieved from reference TRBV14 and TRBJ1-1, is EAGVTQFPSHSVIEKGQTVTLRCDPISGHDNLYWYRRVMGKEIKFLLHFVKESKQDESGMPNNRFLAERTGGTYSTLKVQPAELEDSGVYFCASSRPGMNTEAFFGQGTRLTVV.